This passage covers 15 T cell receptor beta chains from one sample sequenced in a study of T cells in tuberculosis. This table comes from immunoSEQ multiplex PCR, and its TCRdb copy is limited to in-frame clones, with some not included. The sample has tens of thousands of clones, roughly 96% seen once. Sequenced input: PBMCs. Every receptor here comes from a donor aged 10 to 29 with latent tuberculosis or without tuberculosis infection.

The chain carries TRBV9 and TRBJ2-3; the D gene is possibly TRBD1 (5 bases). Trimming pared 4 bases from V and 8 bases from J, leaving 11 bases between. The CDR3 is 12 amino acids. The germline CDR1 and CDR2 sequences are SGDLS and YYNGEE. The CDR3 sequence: CASSITQGTQYF. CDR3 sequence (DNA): TGTGCCAGCAGCATCACCCAGGGTACGCAGTATTTT.

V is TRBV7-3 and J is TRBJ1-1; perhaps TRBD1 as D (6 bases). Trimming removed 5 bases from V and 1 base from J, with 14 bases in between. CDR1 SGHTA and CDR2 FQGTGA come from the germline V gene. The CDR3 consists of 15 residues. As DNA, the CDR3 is TGTGCCAGCAGCGACCCTACAGGGAAGAACACTGAAGCTTTCTTT. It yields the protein CASSDPTGKNTEAFF.

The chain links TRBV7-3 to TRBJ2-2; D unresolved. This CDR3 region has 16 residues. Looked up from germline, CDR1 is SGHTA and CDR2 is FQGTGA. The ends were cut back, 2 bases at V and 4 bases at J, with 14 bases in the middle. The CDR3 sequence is CASSLGGARSTGELFF. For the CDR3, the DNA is TGTGCCAGCAGCTTAGGTGGTGCAAGGAGCACCGGGGAGCTGTTTTTT. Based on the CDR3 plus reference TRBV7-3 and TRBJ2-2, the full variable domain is GAGVSQTPSNKVTEKGKYVELRCDPISGHTALYWYRQSLGQGPEFLIYFQGTGAADDSGLPNDRFFAVRPEGSVSTLKIQRTERGDSAVYLCASSLGGARSTGELFFGEGSRLTVL.

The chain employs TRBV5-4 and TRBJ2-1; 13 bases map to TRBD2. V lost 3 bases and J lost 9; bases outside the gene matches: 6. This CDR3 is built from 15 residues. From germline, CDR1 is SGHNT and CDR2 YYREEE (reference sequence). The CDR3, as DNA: TGTGCCAGCAGCTACCGGACTAGCGGGAGCGGTGAGCAGTTCTTC. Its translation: CASSYRTSGSGEQFF.

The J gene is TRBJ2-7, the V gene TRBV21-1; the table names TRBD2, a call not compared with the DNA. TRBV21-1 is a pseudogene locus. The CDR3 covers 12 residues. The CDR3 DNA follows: TGTGCCAGCGGCGGATCTACTTACGAGCAGTACTTC. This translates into CASGGSTYEQYF.

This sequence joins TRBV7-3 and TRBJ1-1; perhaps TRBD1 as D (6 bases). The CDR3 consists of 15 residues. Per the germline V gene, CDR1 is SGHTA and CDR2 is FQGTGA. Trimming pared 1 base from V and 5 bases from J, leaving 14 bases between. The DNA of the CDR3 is TGTGCCAGCAGCTTAAATTTGGGGGACAAAACTGAAGCTTTCTTT. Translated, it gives CASSLNLGDKTEAFF.

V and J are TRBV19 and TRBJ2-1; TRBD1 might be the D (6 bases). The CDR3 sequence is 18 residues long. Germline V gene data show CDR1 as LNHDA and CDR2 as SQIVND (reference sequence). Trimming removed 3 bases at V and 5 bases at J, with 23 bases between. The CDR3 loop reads CASSIFLLYREGNNEQFF. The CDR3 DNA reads TGTGCCAGTAGTATTTTCCTCCTATACAGGGAAGGCAACAATGAGCAGTTCTTC.

The CDR3 DNA follows: TGTGCCAGCAGTGGTACGATAACTCTCAATCAGCCCCAGCATTTT. Translating gives CASSGTITLNQPQHF. The gene calls are TRBV25-1 and TRBJ1-5; D gene ambiguous. In germline, CDR1 is MGHDK, CDR2 SYGVNS. This CDR3 region has 15 residues. V lost 4 bases and J lost 3, with 13 bases in between.

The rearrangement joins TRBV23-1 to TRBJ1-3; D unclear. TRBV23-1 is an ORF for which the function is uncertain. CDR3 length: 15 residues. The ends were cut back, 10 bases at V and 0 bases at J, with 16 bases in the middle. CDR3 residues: CANPGLLRSGNTIYF. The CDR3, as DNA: TGCGCCAATCCGGGTCTTCTTCGCTCTGGAAACACCATATATTTT.

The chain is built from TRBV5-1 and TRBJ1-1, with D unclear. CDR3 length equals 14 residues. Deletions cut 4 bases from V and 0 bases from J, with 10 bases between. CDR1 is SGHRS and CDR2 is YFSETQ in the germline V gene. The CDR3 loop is CASSLGVMNTEAFF. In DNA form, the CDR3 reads TGCGCCAGCAGCCTGGGAGTTATGAACACTGAAGCTTTCTTT.

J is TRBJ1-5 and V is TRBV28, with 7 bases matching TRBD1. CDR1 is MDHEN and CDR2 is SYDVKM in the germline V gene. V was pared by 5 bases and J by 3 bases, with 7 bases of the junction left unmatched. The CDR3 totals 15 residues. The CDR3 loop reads CASSPTGLVNQPQHF. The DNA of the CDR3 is TGTGCCAGCAGTCCGACAGGGCTTGTCAATCAGCCCCAGCATTTT.

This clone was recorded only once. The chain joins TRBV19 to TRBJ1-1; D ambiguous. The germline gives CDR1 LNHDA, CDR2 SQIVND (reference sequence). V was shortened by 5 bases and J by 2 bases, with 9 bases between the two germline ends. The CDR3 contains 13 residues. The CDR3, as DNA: TGTGCCAGTAGTTTGCAGTTTAACACTGAAGCTTTCTTT. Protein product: CASSLQFNTEAFF.

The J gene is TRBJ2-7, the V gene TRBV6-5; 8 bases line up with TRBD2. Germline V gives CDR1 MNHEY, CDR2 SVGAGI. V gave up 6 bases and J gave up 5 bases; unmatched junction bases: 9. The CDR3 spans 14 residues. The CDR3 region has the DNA TGTGCCAGCAGGACGGGGGGGCCAACCCACGAGCAGTACTTC. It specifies CASRTGGPTHEQYF.

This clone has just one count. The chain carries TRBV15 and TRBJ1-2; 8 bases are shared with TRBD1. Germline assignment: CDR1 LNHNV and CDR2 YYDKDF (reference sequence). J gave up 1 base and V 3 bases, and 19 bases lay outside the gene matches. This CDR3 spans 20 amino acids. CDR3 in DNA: TGTGCCACCAGCAGGCGGTCTGATACTAGAGGACAGGGAATTAACTATGGCTACACCTTC. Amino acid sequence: CATSRRSDTRGQGINYGYTF.

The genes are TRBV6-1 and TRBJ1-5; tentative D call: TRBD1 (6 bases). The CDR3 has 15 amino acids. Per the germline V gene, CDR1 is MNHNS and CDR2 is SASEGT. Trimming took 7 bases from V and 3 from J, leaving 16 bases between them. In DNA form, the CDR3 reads TGTGCCAGCACCCGAGGGGGGGCGTTCAATCAGCCCCAGCATTTT. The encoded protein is CASTRGGAFNQPQHF.